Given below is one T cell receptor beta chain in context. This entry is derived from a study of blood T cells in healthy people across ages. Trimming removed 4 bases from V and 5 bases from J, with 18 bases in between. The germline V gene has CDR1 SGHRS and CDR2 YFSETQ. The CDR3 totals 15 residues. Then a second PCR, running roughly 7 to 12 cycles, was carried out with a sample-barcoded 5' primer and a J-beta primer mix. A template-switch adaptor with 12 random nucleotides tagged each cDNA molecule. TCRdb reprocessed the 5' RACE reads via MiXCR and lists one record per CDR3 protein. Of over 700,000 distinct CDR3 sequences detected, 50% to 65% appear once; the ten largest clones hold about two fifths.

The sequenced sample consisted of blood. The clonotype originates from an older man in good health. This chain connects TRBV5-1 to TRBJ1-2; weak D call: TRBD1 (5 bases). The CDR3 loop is CASSPSIGGGYGYTF. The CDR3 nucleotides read TGCGCCAGCAGCCCTTCTATCGGTGGGGGTTATGGCTACACCTTC.